The T cell receptor (beta chain) described here comes from a study of cytomegalovirus exposure and HLA in healthy donors (dated by TCRdb to about 2017). Study-wide context: According to an earlier analysis of a few hundred of the donors, 150 million to 200 million T cells yielded 90 million to 130 million unique TCR beta sequences and approximately 300 Gb of sequence data. A separate validation cohort of more than 100 different subjects was used in addition to the roughly 700-subject first cohort. Genome-wide SNP genotypes for about three fifths of the roughly 670 donors were used in a later genetic analysis, which treated that subset as a discovery cohort. High-throughput TCR immunosequencing, statistical association of individual TCRs with disease status, and machine learning were combined to predict cytomegalovirus infection status. A later analysis re-examined previously published TCR beta repertoires from more than 650 donors and added high-resolution HLA genotyping to investigate patterns of TCR occurrence. The study aimed to test whether signatures of past pathogen exposure could be identified by cataloging public T cell receptors. Among 398 genotyped donors of the cohort, an average of roughly 230,000 unique TCR beta nucleotide sequences was sequenced per donor, of which about 19% were non-productive. Of the 398 genotyped donors, 70% to 90% were placed in the genetic ancestry cluster associated with self-reported Caucasian donors. Four or five DR-DQ haplotypes were handled as single units for association and clustering because linkage in the cohort was strong. To decide whether each TCR beta V gene segment behaved as functional or pseudogenic, an earlier analysis of some 600 of the donors relied on high-throughput TCR beta sequencing. All discovery cohort repertoires had been generated using a single sequencing platform. Typing coverage varied by locus: roughly 629-630 donors for A, B, C, DRB1 and DQB1; some 520 for DQA1; about 600 for DPA1; approximately 490 for DPB1. Donor age, sex, ethnicity and CMV serostatus were collected together with the repertoire data. Class I and class II HLA loci were covered by the typing at four-digit resolution. The study profiled the T cell repertoires of around 700 subjects by immunosequencing and related them to cytomegalovirus serostatus. An early release covering roughly 600 HLA-typed donors comprised around 300 gigabases of sequencing data and tens of millions of unique TCR sequences. Rather than using new phenotypic data, the later analysis identified candidate immune exposures from TCR beta sequences and from how often those sequences occurred across donors. The full study reports these points: The cohort was sequenced for TCR beta chains only, and without alpha or paired-chain data the features that could be detected were limited. A later analysis found that HLA-associated TCR beta chains were more clonally expanded and had lower generation probabilities than equally common non-associated chains. In an earlier analysis of around 600 of the donors, most TCR beta V segments appeared in productive rearrangements about 87% or about 30% of the time, broadly matching IMGT annotations. A total of 150 or so TCR beta chains were listed by the study as associated with cytomegalovirus. The authors suggested that the approach could potentially be extended to other disease states and immunological phenotypes. Three of the identified cytomegalovirus-associated TCR beta chains were confirmed in vitro to be specific for cytomegalovirus antigens. A later analysis found that most CMV-associated TCR beta chains appeared HLA-restricted, with HLA associations seemingly driven largely by CMV exposure. In a later analysis, several top co-occurrence clusters were reported to appear linked to parvovirus B19, influenza, CMV and Epstein-Barr virus. Because HLA typing was unavailable for some donors at each locus, only the typed subset was used in association tests. An association between a missense DCLRE1C variant and V-gene and J-gene trimming of TCR beta chains was found in a later genetic analysis and replicated in an independent cohort. In a later genetic analysis, fewer N-insertions in productive TCRs were reported among donors in an Asian-associated ancestry cluster than the approximately 710-donor mean. A further reported finding was that TCR beta sequences accurately predicted the HLA-A and HLA-B alleles for most subjects in the first cohort. In a later analysis, TCR association rates were found to vary across HLA loci, with the most associated TCRs seen for DRB1 alleles and the fewest for HLA-C alleles. A cluster of highly shared sequence variants was judged likely to be a technical artifact of the sequencing pipeline. Across donors, most TCR sequences were observed very rarely, whereas some public TCRs were present in many individuals. Correlated functional status among segregating V segments might be attributable to linkage disequilibrium, but an unknown experimental factor could not be ruled out. In a later analysis, 15,000 to 20,000 TCR beta sequences were associated with specific HLA alleles at a false discovery rate of 0.05. The only immune exposure information available for the cohort was CMV serostatus. Presence/absence analyses assumed roughly uniform sequencing depth across donors, an assumption that may not hold. Because counts were too low, about 17 rarely observed V segments, including chromosome 9 orphons, were excluded from the earlier analysis of several hundred of the donors. The classifier was reported to diagnose cytomegalovirus status with high specificity and sensitivity in both the original cohort and the validation cohort. Some IMGT-functional V segments, including TRBV6-2 and TRBV6-3, could not be told apart with the 87-base-pair reads, so those segments were excluded. Strong co-occurrence of HLA alleles, especially DR and DQ, made assigning TCR associations to individual alleles difficult.

From a lookup of the germline V gene, CDR1 and CDR2 are SGHNT and YENEEA. V is pared back by 5 bases and J by 6 bases, with 23 bases lying between the germline termini. Counted from cysteine to phenylalanine, this CDR3 has 17 amino acids. Only the CDR3 region is kept as DNA, spanning 51 bases read in frame from base 1. The method was the immunoSEQ multiplex PCR assay. A mixture of 60 forward primers for TCR Vbeta segments and 13 reverse primers for TCR Jbeta segments was used in the multiplex PCR. Amplification of the CDR3 region of rearranged TCR beta genes was performed with a multiplex PCR assay on genomic DNA. The amplified TCR beta libraries were sequenced on the Illumina HiSeq System as 87-base-pair reads. The paper's processing steps were these. A later analysis counted about 80 million unique TCR beta chains across the 600 to 850 repertoires, and approximately 11 million of these chains were shared by at least two donors. To remove PCR and sequencing errors, raw reads were error-corrected and collapsed into unique sequences using a nearest-neighbor algorithm that merged closely related sequences. CDR3 sequences were aligned to IMGT reference sequences to assign V, D and J gene segments. For a sequence to be retained, a match of at least six nucleotides to both a V gene segment and a J gene segment was required. Rearrangements were called productive when the CDR3 lacked stop codons and stayed in frame with V and J; all others were non-productive. CDR3 was defined according to IMGT convention as the region running from the second conserved V-encoded cysteine to the conserved J-encoded phenylalanine. Sequences without an unambiguous match to a single V gene segment were excluded from the earlier analysis of 500 to 700 of the donors. An earlier analysis of about 590 of the donors classified V segments as functional when productive rearrangements were above 56.7% and as segregating when the standard deviation between donors was above 5%. To diagnose cytomegalovirus status from the catalog of TCR beta chain sequences, a statistical classification framework was built. A later analysis assigned V and J genes by comparing TCR nucleotide sequences with IMGT/GENE-DB human TR gene sequences. Using the TCRdist pipeline, a later analysis assigned CDR3 sequences along with most-parsimonious VDJ recombination scenarios. A later analysis defined each TCR beta chain by its CDR3 amino acid sequence plus V-gene family, and excluded reads lacking a unique V-gene family. To address suspected cross-contamination and a sequencing artifact, a later analysis removed roughly 640 highly shared, low-generation-probability nucleotide sequences. For each public chain, a later analysis derived a clonal expansion index from normalized ranks of inferred template counts within each repertoire. Generation probabilities in a later analysis came from a VDJ recombination model fitted to out-of-frame rearrangements, and those results were checked against IGoR. In a later analysis, TCR-TCR, TCR-HLA and TCR-CMV co-occurrence was scored with hypergeometric tests, and a repertoire-size bias correction was applied to TCR pairs. To estimate false discovery rates, a later analysis permuted the HLA or CMV assignments 20 times. In a later analysis, co-occurring TCRs were grouped with DBSCAN, and TCRdist sequence similarity was added when clustering was performed within HLA-allele-positive subsets. Repertoires with fewer than 30,000 or more than 120,000 public chains were left out of co-occurrence clustering, as were four to six repertoires with anomalous nucleotide sharing. The table comes from immuneACCESS by way of TCRdb, which keeps in-frame sequences with V and J called. Part of the clones is missing from these tables; in studies checked, under half for an unresolved V gene and the rest for unknown reasons. V, J and clone size were drawn from that table, and D and trimming were deduced from the DNA. The sample table shows roughly 70,000 clones, and roughly nine tenths are seen once. The top ten hold about an eighth of the sample.

The cohort consisted of more than 650 healthy bone marrow donors. At the time of sampling, every cohort member was nominally healthy, though immune exposures that went unrecorded were likely present. The donor tested CMV seropositive, placing the donor among the approximately 290 seropositive members of the cohort. Each donor provided a peripheral blood sample, and peripheral blood mononuclear cells were used for TCR beta sequencing. The Qiagen DNeasy Blood Extraction Kit was used to extract genomic DNA from the blood cell samples. Concerning this clone: Its target antigen remains unknown. Base qualities are not provided; no much larger clone lies one nucleotide away.

This receptor was identified in a woman younger than 45 in good health and CMV-seropositive. The V and J segments used are TRBV11-3 and TRBJ2-1, and perhaps TRBD2 as D gene, on 6 matching bases. Input material: PBMCs. The sequenced DNA is TGTGCCAGCAGCCCAAGGAGGGACCACCCTCGGGGCAATGAGCAGTTCTTC. This sequence encodes CASSPRRDHPRGNEQFF.